These 5 T cell receptor beta chains came from one sample sequenced in a study of blood T cell repertoires in COVID-19. The method was immunoSEQ multiplex PCR; TCRdb's version includes in-frame clones alone and lacks a portion of them. The sample includes roughly 180,000 clones, around 85% seen only once; the top ten take under 9.5%. Sequencing was performed on peripheral blood. Receptors were obtained from a woman aged 55-75 years with acute or convalescent COVID-19.

The chain joins TRBV6-2 or TRBV6-3 to TRBJ2-7, with TRBD2 matching 7 bases. The CDR3 length is 18 residues. Trimming took 2 bases from V and 1 from J; bases not matched to a gene: 14. CDR1 is MNHEY and CDR2 is SVGEGT in the germline V gene. In DNA form, the CDR3 reads TGTGCCAGCAGTTACCCGACCTCTGGGCGGGAGACGTCCTACGAGCAGTACTTC. Its protein is CASSYPTSGRETSYEQYF.

This clone was detected only a few times. The CDR3 spells CASSPYWTSPNEQFF. CDR3 nucleotides: TGTGCCAGCAGCCCCTACTGGACTAGCCCAAATGAGCAGTTCTTC. The chain recombines TRBV7-3 with TRBJ2-1; 8 positions agree with TRBD2. This CDR3 comprises 15 residues. In germline, CDR1 is SGHTA, CDR2 FQGTGA. V shed 5 bases and J 7 bases; nucleotides not matched to a gene: 10. Full variable domain (outside the CDR3, taken from reference TRBV7-3 and TRBJ2-1): GAGVSQTPSNKVTEKGKYVELRCDPISGHTALYWYRQSLGQGPEFLIYFQGTGAADDSGLPNDRFFAVRPEGSVSTLKIQRTERGDSAVYLCASSPYWTSPNEQFFGPGTRLTVL.

This clone has a single count. The chain links TRBV6-1 to TRBJ1-1; D is unclear. V was shortened by 3 bases and J by 4 bases, with 9 bases between the two germline ends. CDR1 and CDR2 from the germline V gene are MNHNS and SASEGT. This CDR3 has 13 amino acids. CDR3 coding DNA: TGTGCCAGCAGTGAGTACCGGAGCACTGAAGCTTTCTTT. As protein: CASSEYRSTEAFF.

This chain joins TRBV3-1 (or the pseudogene TRBV3-2) and TRBJ1-1; D is uncertain. The germline V gene encodes CDR1 LGHDT and CDR2 YNNKEL (reference sequence). With 0 bases removed from V and 0 bases from J, the gap between germline ends came to 11 bases. CDR3 length: 16 residues. The CDR3 DNA sequence: TGTGCCAGCAGCCAAGATCGCTTGGCCCTGAACACTGAAGCTTTCTTT. Its protein is CASSQDRLALNTEAFF.

The genes are TRBV6-6 and TRBJ2-1; TRBD2 aligns across 10 bases. The CDR3 sequence is 15 residues long. Germline lookup yields CDR1 MNHNY and CDR2 SVGAGI (reference sequence). V gave up 6 bases and J gave up 7 bases; unmatched junction bases: 9. The DNA for the CDR3 is TGTGCCAGCAGCCGTGGACTAGCGGTGGGAAATGAGCAGTTCTTC. Its protein is CASSRGLAVGNEQFF.